This is a list of T cell receptor beta chains from one sample in a study of tumour-infiltrating T cells in Burkitt lymphoma. Sequencing used immunoSEQ multiplex PCR; TCRdb keeps in-frame clones, though not all of them. The sample has approximately 1,700 clones, 60% to 70% seen once; the top ten hold about two fifths. Sequencing input: tumor tissue. These receptors originate from a human donor with diffuse large B-cell lymphoma. The CDR3 runs from the conserved cysteine through the conserved F or W. Each record gives: D gene, J gene, V gene, clone size, CDR3 DNA, CDR3 protein. D genes are given only for firm matches. Only some rows state a clone size, as once, few, many or a class for expanded clones.

D: TRBD1
J: TRBJ2-2
V: TRBV7-9
size: .
DNA: TGTGCCAGCAGTTCTGGGGACAGAAACACCGGGGAGCTGTTTTTT
CDR3: CASSSGDRNTGELFF

D: .
J: TRBJ2-2
V: TRBV4-1
size: .
DNA: TGCGCCAGCAGCCAACGTCAGGCCGAGAACACCGGGGAGCTGTTTTTT
CDR3: CASSQRQAENTGELFF

D: TRBD2
J: TRBJ2-2
V: TRBV6-4
size: .
DNA: TGTGCCAGCAGTGAACTAGCGGGAGGGCCGGCCGGGGAGCTGTTTTTT
CDR3: CASSELAGGPAGELFF

D: .
J: TRBJ1-3
V: TRBV19
size: .
DNA: TGTGCCAGTAGTATGGAACGTTTCTCTGGAAACACCATATATTTT
CDR3: CASSMERFSGNTIYF

D: .
J: TRBJ1-3
V: TRBV19
size: .
DNA: TGTGCCAGTAGTATAAAAGGATCTGGAAACACCATATATTTT
CDR3: CASSIKGSGNTIYF

D: TRBD2
J: TRBJ2-7
V: TRBV7-6
size: .
DNA: TGTGCCAGCAGCCCGACCGGGACTAACATATACGCCTACGAGCAGTACTTC
CDR3: CASSPTGTNIYAYEQYF

D: .
J: TRBJ2-1
V: TRBV14
size: once
DNA: TGTGCCAGCAGCCAAGCCCCGAGCCCCGGATACAATGAGCAGTTCTTC
CDR3: CASSQAPSPGYNEQFF

D: .
J: TRBJ2-6
V: TRBV19
size: .
DNA: TGTGCCAGTAGTCTAAGCTCTGGGGCCAACGTCCTGACTTTC
CDR3: CASSLSSGANVLTF

D: TRBD2
J: TRBJ2-1
V: TRBV27
size: few
DNA: TGTGCCAGCAGTCGGACTAGCGGGAGTATCGATGAGCAGTTCTTC
CDR3: CASSRTSGSIDEQFF

D: .
J: TRBJ2-1
V: TRBV7-2
size: large
DNA: TGTGCCAGCAGCCCCTCGGCGATGAATGAGCAGTTCTTC
CDR3: CASSPSAMNEQFF

D: TRBD1
J: TRBJ1-2
V: TRBV6-1
size: .
DNA: TGTGCCAGCAGCCCAGACAGGGTTGGCTACACCTTC
CDR3: CASSPDRVGYTF

D: .
J: TRBJ2-7
V: TRBV7-2
size: .
DNA: TGTGCCAGCAGCGCGCCGATTAGCAGATACTACGAGCAGTACTTC
CDR3: CASSAPISRYYEQYF

D: .
J: TRBJ2-6
V: TRBV2
size: .
DNA: TGTGCCAGCAGCCAAGATGGGGCCAACGTCCTGACTTTC
CDR3: CASSQDGANVLTF

D: TRBD1
J: TRBJ2-4
V: TRBV9
size: .
DNA: TGTGCCAGCAGCCCAAGGGACAGGGGTGGAAACATTCAGTACTTC
CDR3: CASSPRDRGGNIQYF

D: TRBD1
J: TRBJ1-2
V: TRBV9
size: .
DNA: TGTGCCAGCAGCACAGGGGGCGGCTATGGCTACACCTTC
CDR3: CASSTGGGYGYTF